Listed below are T cell receptor beta chains from one sample, sequenced in a study of cytomegalovirus exposure and HLA in healthy donors. Measured with immunoSEQ multiplex PCR; TCRdb has only the in-frame clones, and not every one. The table includes 72,000 or so clones, approximately 80% detected once. The specimen sequenced was PBMCs. The source is a man younger than 35 in good health and CMV-seropositive. Each CDR3 is given with its conserved first and last residue. The order of the fields is clone size, D gene, V gene, J gene, CDR3 DNA, CDR3 protein. D genes are given only for firm matches. The listing skips clone size in some rows; elsewhere it reads once, few, many or a size class.

NA	TRBD1	TRBV5-1	TRBJ1-1	TGCGCCAGCAGCTTGACAGGGGGGAACACTGAAGCTTTCTTT	CASSLTGGNTEAFF
NA	NA	TRBV30	TRBJ1-4	TGTGCCTGGAGTTTCCAGGCTAAAAGGGAAAAACTGTTTTTT	CAWSFQAKREKLFF
NA	NA	TRBV6-5	TRBJ1-2	TGTGCCAGCAGTTACGATTCTGGCGGTTCTAACTATGGCTACACCTTC	CASSYDSGGSNYGYTF
few	NA	TRBV27	TRBJ2-7	TGTGCCAGCAGCAACAGTCACGAGCAGTACTTC	CASSNSHEQYF
NA	NA	TRBV28	TRBJ2-1	TGTGCCACCGCCAGGCCAGCTTACAATGAGCAGTTCTTC	CATARPAYNEQFF
NA	TRBD1	TRBV5-6	TRBJ2-7	TGTGCCAGCAGCTTGGGGGGACAGTACCTTTTTGTCGAGCAGTACTTC	CASSLGGQYLFVEQYF
NA	NA	TRBV11-2	TRBJ2-5	TGTGCCAGCAGCTTAGCGGGGGAGACCCAGTACTTC	CASSLAGETQYF
NA	NA	TRBV6-5	TRBJ2-3	TGTGCCAGCAGAGCCCTTGATACGCAGTATTTT	CASRALDTQYF
NA	TRBD1	TRBV6-5	TRBJ1-1	TGTGCCAGCAGCCACGGACAGGGAAGGTCTGAAGCTTTCTTT	CASSHGQGRSEAFF
NA	NA	TRBV29-1	TRBJ2-3	TGCAGCGTTAAACAGGGAGATACGCAGTATTTT	CSVKQGDTQYF
NA	TRBD2	TRBV29-1	TRBJ2-7	TGCAGCGCCGAAGGGACTAGCGGGACTTACGAGCAGTACTTC	CSAEGTSGTYEQYF
NA	NA	TRBV6-5	TRBJ1-2	TGTGCCAGCAGTCCCTCTTATAGTTCTAACTATGGCTACACCTTC	CASSPSYSSNYGYTF
NA	TRBD1	TRBV6-1	TRBJ1-1	TGTGCCACACCCCTAAGGACAGGATTGAACACTGAAGCTTTCTTT	CATPLRTGLNTEAFF
NA	TRBD1	TRBV4-1	TRBJ2-7	TGCGCCAGCAGCCAAGACTGGGACAGCGGTAACTCCTACGAGCAGTACTTC	CASSQDWDSGNSYEQYF
NA	NA	TRBV5-8	TRBJ1-4	TGTGCCAGCAGCCCCGGCGGGGTGTCGGGTGAAAAACTGTTTTTT	CASSPGGVSGEKLFF
NA	TRBD2	TRBV11-3	TRBJ2-1	TGTGCCAGCAGCTTAGAACGGGGGGGCAATGAGCAGTTCTTC	CASSLERGGNEQFF
NA	NA	TRBV10-2	TRBJ1-2	TGCGCCAGCAGTGATGGACAGATTGATGACTACACCTTC	CASSDGQIDDYTF
NA	NA	TRBV4-1	TRBJ1-1	TGCGCCAGCAGCCAATTAACAGGGACCGACACTGAAGCTTTCTTT	CASSQLTGTDTEAFF
few	TRBD1	TRBV7-6	TRBJ2-1	TGTGCCAGCAGCTCGAGCCCGGACAGGGGTAGCGATGAGCAGTTCTTC	CASSSSPDRGSDEQFF
once	TRBD1	TRBV9	TRBJ2-7	TGTGCCAGCAGCGATGGACAGGAAAGGGACGAGCAGTACTTC	CASSDGQERDEQYF
NA	TRBD2	TRBV13	TRBJ2-7	TGTGCCAGCAGCTTTAAGCGGGAGTCCCACGAGCAGTACTTC	CASSFKRESHEQYF
NA	TRBD2	TRBV28	TRBJ2-5	TGTGCCAGCAGTTTATGGTCTAGCGGGTACCAAGAGACCCAGTACTTC	CASSLWSSGYQETQYF